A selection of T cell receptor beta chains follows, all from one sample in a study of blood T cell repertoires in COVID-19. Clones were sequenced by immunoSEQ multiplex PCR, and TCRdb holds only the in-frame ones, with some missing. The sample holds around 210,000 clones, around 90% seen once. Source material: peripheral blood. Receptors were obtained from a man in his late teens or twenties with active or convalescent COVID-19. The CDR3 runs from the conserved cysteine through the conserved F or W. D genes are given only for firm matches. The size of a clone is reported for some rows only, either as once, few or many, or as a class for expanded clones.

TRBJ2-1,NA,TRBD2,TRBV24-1,TGTGCCACCAGTCGGGCAGGGCAACTAGCGGATGGGAATGAGCAGTTCTTC,CATSRAGQLADGNEQFF
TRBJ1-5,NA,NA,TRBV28,TGTGCCAGCACTCCTGGGGGCTCACATCAGCCCCAGCATTTT,CASTPGGSHQPQHF
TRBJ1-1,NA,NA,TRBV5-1,TGCGCCAGCAGCTTGGGACAGGCAAACACTGAAGCTTTCTTT,CASSLGQANTEAFF
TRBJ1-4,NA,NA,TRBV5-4,TGTGCCAGCAGCTTGGGGCCTGGGGGGGGTAGTGAAAAACTGTTTTTT,CASSLGPGGGSEKLFF
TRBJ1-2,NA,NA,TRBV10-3,TGTGCCATCAGTACCTTCCTGACGGAGGCCAGTAAGCGCTACACCTTC,CAISTFLTEASKRYTF
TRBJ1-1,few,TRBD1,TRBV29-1,TGCAGTGCCGGGACAGCTGTGAACACTGAAGCTTTCTTT,CSAGTAVNTEAFF
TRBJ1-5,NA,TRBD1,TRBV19,TGTGCCAGTAGTAATGGACAGGGGAGCAATCAGCCCCAGCATTTT,CASSNGQGSNQPQHF
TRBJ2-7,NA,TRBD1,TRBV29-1,TGCAGCGTCGGGACAGTCTCCTACGAGCAGTACTTC,CSVGTVSYEQYF
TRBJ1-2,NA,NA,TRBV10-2,TGCGCCAGCAGTTATGACAGCTTCAACTATGGCTACACCTTC,CASSYDSFNYGYTF
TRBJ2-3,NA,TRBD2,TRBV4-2,TGTGCCAGCAGCCAAGATAGCGGGAGTCGCACAGATACGCAGTATTTT,CASSQDSGSRTDTQYF
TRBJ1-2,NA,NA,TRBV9,TGTGCCAGCAGCGTGCAGGGGTTCCCTGGCTACACCTTC,CASSVQGFPGYTF
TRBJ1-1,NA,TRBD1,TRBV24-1,TGTGCCACCAGTGACCGGGACAGGGAAGCTTTCTTT,CATSDRDREAFF
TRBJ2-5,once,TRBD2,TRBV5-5,TGTGCCAGCAGCCTGCTAGCGGGAGGCCCAGAGACCCAGTACTTC,CASSLLAGGPETQYF
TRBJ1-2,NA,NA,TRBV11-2,TGTGCCAGCAGCTTCCCCCGGGGGGGGCGTAATGGCTACACCTTC,CASSFPRGGRNGYTF
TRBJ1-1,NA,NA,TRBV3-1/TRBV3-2,TGTGCCAGCAGCCAAGATAGGCGGTCCACTGAAGCTTTCTTT,CASSQDRRSTEAFF
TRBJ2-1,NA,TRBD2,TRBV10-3,TGTGCCACCTTAGGGGCGGGAGGGGTTTACAATGAGCAGTTCTTC,CATLGAGGVYNEQFF
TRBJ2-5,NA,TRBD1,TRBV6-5,TGTGCCAGCAGTTACTCGGGGACAGGGGATGGAGAGACCCAGTACTTC,CASSYSGTGDGETQYF
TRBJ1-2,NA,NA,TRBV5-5,TGTGCCAGCAGCCAAGGAGGCGATAACTATGGCTACACCTTC,CASSQGGDNYGYTF
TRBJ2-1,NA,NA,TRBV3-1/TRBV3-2,TGTGCCAGCAGCCACAAGGACCCCAACAGGTCCTACAATGAGCAGTTCTTC,CASSHKDPNRSYNEQFF
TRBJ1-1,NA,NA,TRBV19,TGTGCCAGTAGTATAACGTCTCGGGCTTTCTTT,CASSITSRAFF
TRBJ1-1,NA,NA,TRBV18,TGTGCCAGCTCACCCAACGGGGGTACTGAAGCTTTCTTT,CASSPNGGTEAFF
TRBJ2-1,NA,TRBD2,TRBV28,TGTGCCAGCAGTGTACGTCGGCGCGGGAGGCCGGAGGGGACCTACAATGAGCAGTTCTTC,CASSVRRRGRPEGTYNEQFF
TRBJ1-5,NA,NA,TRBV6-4,TGTGCCAGCAGTGACCGGGAACTTGTCCAGCCCCAGCATTTT,CASSDRELVQPQHF
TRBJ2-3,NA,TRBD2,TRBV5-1,TGCGCCAGCAGCTTGGGCGGGACTAGCAGCACAGATACGCAGTATTTT,CASSLGGTSSTDTQYF
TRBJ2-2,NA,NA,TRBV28,TGTGCCAGCAGTCCCGACACCAACACCGGGGAGCTGTTTTTT,CASSPDTNTGELFF
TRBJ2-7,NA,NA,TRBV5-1,TGCGCCAGCAGCTTGGCACAGGGCATTGAAGAGCAGTACTTC,CASSLAQGIEEQYF
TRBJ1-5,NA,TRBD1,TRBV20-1,TGCAGTGCTAGTGTGACAGGGAGCAATCAGCCCCAGCATTTT,CSASVTGSNQPQHF
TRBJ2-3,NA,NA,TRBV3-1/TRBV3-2,TGTGCCAGCAGCCAAGAAGGGGTCGCAGATACGCAGTATTTT,CASSQEGVADTQYF
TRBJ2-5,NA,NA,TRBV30,TGTGCCTGGAGCTATGCTCTCCCAGCGAGTGAGACCCAGTACTTC,CAWSYALPASETQYF